This paragraph reports one T cell receptor (beta chain). The method was immunoSEQ multiplex PCR; TCRdb's version includes in-frame clones alone and lacks a portion of them. The clone table shows some 180,000 clones, with the ten largest holding 2% to 2.5%. The record originates from a study of control samples from healthy donors and cancer patients. V was clipped by 3 bases and J by 0 bases, with 9 bases between them. The germline CDR1 and CDR2 sequences are SGHRS and YFSETQ. The CDR3 is 14 residues long. This TCR was recovered from a woman aged 25 to 39 in good health. Sequencing was carried out using blood. V and J are TRBV5-1 and TRBJ2-5; D gene ambiguous. The CDR3 region has the DNA TGCGCCAGCAGCTCTGGAACTTACCAAGAGACCCAGTACTTC. Translated, it gives CASSSGTYQETQYF.